The entry below gives a single T cell receptor (beta chain) sequence along with its context. Its antigen is unidentified. The primer mix had 60 Vbeta and 13 Jbeta primers. The method was immunoSEQ multiplex PCR; TCRdb's version includes in-frame clones alone and lacks a portion of them. The sample has over 150,000 clones; 80% to 90% are singletons. The source of the sample is a study of cytomegalovirus exposure and HLA in healthy donors. Study-wide results and caveats: Researchers reported in a later analysis that a missense DCLRE1C variant was tied to TCR beta V- and J-gene trimming. The study recorded over 150 TCR beta chains that were cytomegalovirus-associated. HLA allele associations emerged for some 16,000 TCR beta sequences in a later analysis, at 0.05 false discovery rate.

In germline, CDR1 is MNHEY, CDR2 SMNVEV (reference sequence). The CDR3 contains 14 residues. The V end lost 5 bases, the J end lost 6 bases, and 16 bases lay between the germline ends. V is TRBV27 and J is TRBJ1-1; D call uncertain. The origin of this receptor is a woman between 25 and 40 years old in good health and CMV-seropositive. Input material: PBMCs. CDR3 coding DNA: TGTGCCAGCAGTGCCAGAGCGGGGAAAGCTGAAGCTTTCTTT. Protein product: CASSARAGKAEAFF.